The clone carrying this T cell receptor beta chain was detected only a few times. Splitting of each subset's genomic DNA was done evenly across several immunoSEQ plates. Assay: immunoSEQ multiplex PCR; the TCRdb copy retains only in-frame clones and omits some. Among about 1,900,000 clones listed, about 95% were seen once. The germline CDR1 and CDR2 sequences are MGHRA and YSYEKL. The V end was cut by 3 bases, the J end by 5 bases, with 17 bases between. The CDR3 spans 16 residues. The data belong to a study of shared clonotypes between healthy human individuals. As for the study in general: The study used three CD4 naive, three CD4 memory, two CD8 naive and one CD8 memory plate per donor.

Positive CCR7 selection of CD45RO-negative cells yielded the naive CD8 cells, and terminally differentiated effector memory CD45RA+ cells were excluded. Recent acute infections and vaccinations were absent in the healthy HIV-negative adult donors. The specimen sequenced was naive CD8+ T cells sorted from blood. This sequence joins TRBV4-1 and TRBJ1-5, with a weak D call TRBD1 (5 bases). The TCR sequence derives from a man younger than 30 in good health. The CDR3 nucleotides are TGCGCCAGCAGCCATCCCGGAGGCGGGGGTCATCAGCCCCAGCATTTT. Protein: CASSHPGGGGHQPQHF.